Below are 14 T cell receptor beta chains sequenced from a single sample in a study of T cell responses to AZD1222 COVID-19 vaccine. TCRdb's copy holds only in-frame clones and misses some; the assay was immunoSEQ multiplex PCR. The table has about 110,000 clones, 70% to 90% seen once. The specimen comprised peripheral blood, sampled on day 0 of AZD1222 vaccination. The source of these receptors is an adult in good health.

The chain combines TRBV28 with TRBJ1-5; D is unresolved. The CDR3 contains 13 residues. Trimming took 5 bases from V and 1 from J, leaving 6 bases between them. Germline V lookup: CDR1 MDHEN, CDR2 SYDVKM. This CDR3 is CASSTRSNQPQHF. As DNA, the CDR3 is TGTGCCAGCAGTACACGAAGCAATCAGCCCCAGCATTTT. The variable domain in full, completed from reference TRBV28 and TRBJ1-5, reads DVKVTQSSRYLVKRTGEKVFLECVQDMDHENMFWYRQDPGLGLRLIYFSYDVKMKEKGDIPEGYSVSREKKERFSLILESASTNQTSMYLCASSTRSNQPQHFGDGTRLSIL.

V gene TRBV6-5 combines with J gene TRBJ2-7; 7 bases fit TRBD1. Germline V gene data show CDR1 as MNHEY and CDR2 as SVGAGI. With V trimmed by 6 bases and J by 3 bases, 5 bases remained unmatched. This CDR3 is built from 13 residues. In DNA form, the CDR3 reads TGTGCCAGCAGCCCAGGACAGGTCTACGAGCAGTACTTC. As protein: CASSPGQVYEQYF.

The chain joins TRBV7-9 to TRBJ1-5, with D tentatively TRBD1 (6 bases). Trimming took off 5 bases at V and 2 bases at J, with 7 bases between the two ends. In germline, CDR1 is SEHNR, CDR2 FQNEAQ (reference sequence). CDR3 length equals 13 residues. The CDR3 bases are TGTGCCAGCAGCCCAGGGGGCAATCAGCCCCAGCATTTT. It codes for CASSPGGNQPQHF.

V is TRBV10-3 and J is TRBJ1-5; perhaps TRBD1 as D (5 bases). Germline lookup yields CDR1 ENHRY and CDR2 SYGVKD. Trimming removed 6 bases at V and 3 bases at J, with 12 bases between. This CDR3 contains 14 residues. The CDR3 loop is CAISPGTDNQPQHF. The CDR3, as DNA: TGTGCCATCAGCCCTGGGACGGACAATCAGCCCCAGCATTTT.

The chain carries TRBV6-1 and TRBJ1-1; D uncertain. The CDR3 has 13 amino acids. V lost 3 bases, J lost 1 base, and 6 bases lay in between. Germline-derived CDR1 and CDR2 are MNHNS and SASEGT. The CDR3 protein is CASSDRENTEAFF. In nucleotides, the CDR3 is TGTGCCAGCAGTGACAGAGAGAACACTGAAGCTTTCTTT.

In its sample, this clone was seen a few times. DNA for the CDR3: TGTGCCAGCAGTTTGGTGGGACAGGGGACCCATGGCTACACCTTC. Residues: CASSLVGQGTHGYTF. The chain links TRBV28 to TRBJ1-2; 10 bases are a match to TRBD1. The CDR3 contains 15 residues. Germline lookup yields CDR1 MDHEN and CDR2 SYDVKM. Germline trimming cut 3 bases from V and 6 bases from J; bases unmatched to any gene: 7.

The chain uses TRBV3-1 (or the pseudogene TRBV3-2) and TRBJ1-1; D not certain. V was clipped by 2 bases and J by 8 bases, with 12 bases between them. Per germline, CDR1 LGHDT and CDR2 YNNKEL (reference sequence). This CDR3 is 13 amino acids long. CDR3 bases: TGTGCCAGCAGCCAATTTACGGATGGGGAAGCTTTCTTT. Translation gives CASSQFTDGEAFF.

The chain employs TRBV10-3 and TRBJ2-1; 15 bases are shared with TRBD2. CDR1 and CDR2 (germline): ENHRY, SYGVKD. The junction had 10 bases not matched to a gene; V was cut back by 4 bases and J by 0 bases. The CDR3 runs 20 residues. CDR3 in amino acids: CAISGPGLAGGLLSYNEQFF. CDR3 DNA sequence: TGTGCCATCAGTGGCCCAGGACTAGCGGGGGGGCTTCTCTCCTACAATGAGCAGTTCTTC.

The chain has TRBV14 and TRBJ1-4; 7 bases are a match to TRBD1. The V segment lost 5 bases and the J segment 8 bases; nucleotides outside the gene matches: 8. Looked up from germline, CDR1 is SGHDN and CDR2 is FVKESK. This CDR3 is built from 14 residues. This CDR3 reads CASSETGREEKLFF. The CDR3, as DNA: TGTGCCAGCAGCGAGACAGGGAGAGAAGAAAAACTGTTTTTT.

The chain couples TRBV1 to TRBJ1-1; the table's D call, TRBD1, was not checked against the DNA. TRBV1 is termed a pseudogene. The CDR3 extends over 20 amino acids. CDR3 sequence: CTSSQSMTTGSGLDRTEAFF. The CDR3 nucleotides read TGCACCAGCAGCCAATCAATGACCACAGGGTCGGGGTTGGATAGAACTGAAGCTTTCTTT.

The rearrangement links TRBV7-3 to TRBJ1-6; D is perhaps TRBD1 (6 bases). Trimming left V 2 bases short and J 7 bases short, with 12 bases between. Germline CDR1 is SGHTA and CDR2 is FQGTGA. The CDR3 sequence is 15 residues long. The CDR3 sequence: CASSLAGTQNSPLHF. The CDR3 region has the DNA TGTGCCAGCAGCTTAGCAGGGACACAGAATTCACCCCTCCACTTT.

The CDR3 sequence is CASSLGGSSEKLFF. CDR3 DNA: TGTGCCAGCAGCTTGGGGGGCAGTAGTGAAAAACTGTTTTTT. This chain uses TRBV5-5 with TRBJ1-4; D perhaps matches TRBD1 (5 bases). The germline V gene encodes CDR1 SGHKS and CDR2 YYEKEE (reference sequence). The CDR3 consists of 14 residues. The ends were cut back, 0 bases at V and 7 bases at J, with 10 bases in the middle.

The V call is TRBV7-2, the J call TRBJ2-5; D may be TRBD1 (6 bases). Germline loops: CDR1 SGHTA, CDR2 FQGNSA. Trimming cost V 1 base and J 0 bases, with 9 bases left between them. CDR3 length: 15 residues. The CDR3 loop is CASSLGGLYQETQYF. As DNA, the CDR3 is TGTGCCAGCAGCTTAGGGGGGCTGTACCAAGAGACCCAGTACTTC.

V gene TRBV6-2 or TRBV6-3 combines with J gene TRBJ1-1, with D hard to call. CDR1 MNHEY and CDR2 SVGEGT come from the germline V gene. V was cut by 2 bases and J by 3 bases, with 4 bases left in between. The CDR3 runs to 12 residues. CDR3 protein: CASSYVDTEAFF. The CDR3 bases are TGTGCCAGCAGTTACGTGGACACTGAAGCTTTCTTT.